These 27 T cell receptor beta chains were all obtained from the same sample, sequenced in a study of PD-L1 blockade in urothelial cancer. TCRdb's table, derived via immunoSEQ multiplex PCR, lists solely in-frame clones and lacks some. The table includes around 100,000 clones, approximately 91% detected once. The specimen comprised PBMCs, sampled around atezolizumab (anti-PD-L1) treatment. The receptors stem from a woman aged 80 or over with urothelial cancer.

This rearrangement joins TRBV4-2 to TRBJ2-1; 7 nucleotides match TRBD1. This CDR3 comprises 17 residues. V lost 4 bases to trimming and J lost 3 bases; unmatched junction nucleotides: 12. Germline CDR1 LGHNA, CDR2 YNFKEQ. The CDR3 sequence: CASSPGGLANYYNEQFF. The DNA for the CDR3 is TGTGCCAGCAGCCCAGGGGGTTTAGCGAACTACTACAATGAGCAGTTCTTC.

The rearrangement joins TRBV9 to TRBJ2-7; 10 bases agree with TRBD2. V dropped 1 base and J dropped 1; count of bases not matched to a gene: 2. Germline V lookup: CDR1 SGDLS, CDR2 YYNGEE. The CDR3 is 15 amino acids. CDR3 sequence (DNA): TGTGCCAGCAGCGTAAAAGCGGGAGGGTCCTACGAGCAGTACTTC. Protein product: CASSVKAGGSYEQYF.

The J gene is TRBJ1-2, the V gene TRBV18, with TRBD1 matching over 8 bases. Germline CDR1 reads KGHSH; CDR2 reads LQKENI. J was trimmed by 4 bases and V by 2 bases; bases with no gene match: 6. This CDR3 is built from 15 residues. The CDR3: CASSPDRGGSYGYTF. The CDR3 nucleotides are TGTGCCAGCTCACCAGACAGGGGCGGGAGCTATGGCTACACCTTC.

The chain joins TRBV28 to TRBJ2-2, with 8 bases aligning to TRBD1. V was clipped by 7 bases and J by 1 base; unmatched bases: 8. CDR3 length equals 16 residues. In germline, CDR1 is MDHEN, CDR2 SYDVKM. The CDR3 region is CASMLTGGRNTGELFF. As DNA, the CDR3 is TGTGCCAGCATGCTCACAGGGGGTCGGAACACCGGGGAGCTGTTTTTT.

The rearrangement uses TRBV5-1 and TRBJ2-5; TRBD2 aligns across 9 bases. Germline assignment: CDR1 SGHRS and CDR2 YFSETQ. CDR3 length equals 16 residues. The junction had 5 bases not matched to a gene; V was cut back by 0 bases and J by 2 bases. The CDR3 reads CASSLESSGVQETQYF. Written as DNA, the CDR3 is TGCGCCAGCAGCTTGGAATCTAGCGGGGTTCAAGAGACCCAGTACTTC.

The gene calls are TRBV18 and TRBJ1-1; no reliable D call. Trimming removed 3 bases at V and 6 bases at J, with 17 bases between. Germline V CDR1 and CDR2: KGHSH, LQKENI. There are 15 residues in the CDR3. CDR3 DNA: TGTGCCAGCTCACCTGTCGGCGGAACGTGGGCTGAAGCTTTCTTT. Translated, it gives CASSPVGGTWAEAFF.

CDR3 in DNA: TGCGCCAGCAGCTTCAGCGTGGGGCTAGCGGGAGGGGCAGATACGCAGTATTTT. It yields the protein CASSFSVGLAGGADTQYF. The gene calls are TRBV5-1 and TRBJ2-3; TRBD2 matches 12 bases. J gave up 4 bases and V 2 bases, and 11 bases lay outside the gene matches. The CDR3 has 18 amino acids. Per germline, CDR1 SGHRS and CDR2 YFSETQ.

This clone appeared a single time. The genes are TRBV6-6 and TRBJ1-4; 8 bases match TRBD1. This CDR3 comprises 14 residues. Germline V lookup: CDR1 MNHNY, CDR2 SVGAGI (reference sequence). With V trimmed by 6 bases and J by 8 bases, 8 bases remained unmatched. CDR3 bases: TGTGCCAGCAGCAACAGGGGGGATCGGGAAAAACTGTTTTTT. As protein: CASSNRGDREKLFF.

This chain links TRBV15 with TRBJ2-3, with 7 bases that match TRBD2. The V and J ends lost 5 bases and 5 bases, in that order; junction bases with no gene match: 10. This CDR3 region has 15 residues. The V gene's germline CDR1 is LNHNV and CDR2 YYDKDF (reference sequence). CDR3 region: CATSSRTSWQDTQYF. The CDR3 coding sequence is TGTGCCACCAGCTCTCGGACTAGTTGGCAAGATACGCAGTATTTT.

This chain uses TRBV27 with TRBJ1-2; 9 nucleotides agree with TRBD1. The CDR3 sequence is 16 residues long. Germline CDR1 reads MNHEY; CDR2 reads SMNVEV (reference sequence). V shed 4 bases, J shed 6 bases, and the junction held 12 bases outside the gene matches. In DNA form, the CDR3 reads TGTGCCAGCAGTTCCTCCTCCGGACAGGGGCGACATGGCTACACCTTC. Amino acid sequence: CASSSSSGQGRHGYTF.

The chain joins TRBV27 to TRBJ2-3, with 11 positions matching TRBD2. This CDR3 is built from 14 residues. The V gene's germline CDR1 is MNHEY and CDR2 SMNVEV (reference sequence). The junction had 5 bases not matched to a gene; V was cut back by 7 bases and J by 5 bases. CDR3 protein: CASKELAGGDTQYF. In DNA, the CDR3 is TGTGCCAGCAAGGAGCTAGCGGGAGGAGATACGCAGTATTTT.

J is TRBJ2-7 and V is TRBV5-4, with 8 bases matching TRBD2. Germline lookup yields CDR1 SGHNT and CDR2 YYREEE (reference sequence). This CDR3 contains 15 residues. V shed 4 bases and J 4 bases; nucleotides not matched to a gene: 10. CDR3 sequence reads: CASSASTSAKYEQYF. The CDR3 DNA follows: TGTGCCAGCAGCGCCTCGACTAGCGCGAAGTACGAGCAGTACTTC.

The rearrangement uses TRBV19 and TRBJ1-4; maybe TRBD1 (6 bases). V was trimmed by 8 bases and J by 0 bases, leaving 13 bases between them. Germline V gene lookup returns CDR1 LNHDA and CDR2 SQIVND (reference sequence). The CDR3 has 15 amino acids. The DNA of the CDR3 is TGTGCCAGTGCCGGTGGGACAACAACTAATGAAAAACTGTTTTTT. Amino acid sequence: CASAGGTTTNEKLFF.

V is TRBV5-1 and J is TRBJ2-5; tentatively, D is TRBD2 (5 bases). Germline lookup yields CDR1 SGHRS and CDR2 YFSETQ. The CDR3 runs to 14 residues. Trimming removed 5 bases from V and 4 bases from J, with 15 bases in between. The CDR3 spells CASRLGWAGETQYF. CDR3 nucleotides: TGCGCCAGCAGACTCGGTTGGGCGGGAGAGACCCAGTACTTC.

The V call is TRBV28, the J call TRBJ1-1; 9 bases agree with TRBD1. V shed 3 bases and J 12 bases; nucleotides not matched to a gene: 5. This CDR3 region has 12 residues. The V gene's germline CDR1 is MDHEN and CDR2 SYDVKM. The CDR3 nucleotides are TGTGCCAGCAGTTTTGTGGACAGGGGAACTTTCTTT. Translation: CASSFVDRGTFF.

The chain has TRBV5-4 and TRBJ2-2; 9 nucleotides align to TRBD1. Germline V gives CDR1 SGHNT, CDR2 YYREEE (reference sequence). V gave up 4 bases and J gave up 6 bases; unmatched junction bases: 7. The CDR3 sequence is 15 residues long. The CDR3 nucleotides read TGTGCCAGCAGCCACGGACAGGGGACGGCCGGGGAGCTGTTTTTT. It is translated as CASSHGQGTAGELFF.

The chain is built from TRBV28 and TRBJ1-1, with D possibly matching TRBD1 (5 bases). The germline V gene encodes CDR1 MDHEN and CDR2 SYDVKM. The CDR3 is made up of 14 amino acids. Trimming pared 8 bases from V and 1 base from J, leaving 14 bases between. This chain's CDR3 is CASEWGRANTEAFF. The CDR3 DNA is TGTGCCAGCGAGTGGGGCAGGGCGAACACTGAAGCTTTCTTT. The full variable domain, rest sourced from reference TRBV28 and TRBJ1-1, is DVKVTQSSRYLVKRTGEKVFLECVQDMDHENMFWYRQDPGLGLRLIYFSYDVKMKEKGDIPEGYSVSREKKERFSLILESASTNQTSMYLCASEWGRANTEAFFGQGTRLTVV.

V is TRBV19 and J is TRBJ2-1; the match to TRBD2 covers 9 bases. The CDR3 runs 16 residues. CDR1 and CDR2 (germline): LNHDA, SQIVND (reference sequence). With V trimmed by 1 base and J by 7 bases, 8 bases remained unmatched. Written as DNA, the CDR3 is TGTGCCAGTAGTATAGTGGGCGGGAGGGCCGGGAATGAGCAGTTCTTC. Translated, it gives CASSIVGGRAGNEQFF.

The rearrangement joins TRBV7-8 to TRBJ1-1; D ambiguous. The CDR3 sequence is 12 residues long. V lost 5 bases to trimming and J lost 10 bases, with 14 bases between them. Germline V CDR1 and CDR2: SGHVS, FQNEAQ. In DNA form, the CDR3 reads TGTGCCAGCAGCCTCCTTTGGGAGAGAGCTTTCTTT. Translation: CASSLLWERAFF.

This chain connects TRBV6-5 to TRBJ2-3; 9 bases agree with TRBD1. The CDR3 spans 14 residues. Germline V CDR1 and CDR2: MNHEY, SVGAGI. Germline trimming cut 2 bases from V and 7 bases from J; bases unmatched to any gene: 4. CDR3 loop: CASSYTDRGNTQYF. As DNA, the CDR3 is TGTGCCAGCAGTTACACGGACAGGGGTAATACGCAGTATTTT.

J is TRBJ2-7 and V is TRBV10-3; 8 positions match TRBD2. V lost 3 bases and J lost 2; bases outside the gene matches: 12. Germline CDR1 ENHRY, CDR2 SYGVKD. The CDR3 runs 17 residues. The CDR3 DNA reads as TGTGCCATCAGTGACGGGCTAGCGGGTTCTGACGCCTACGAGCAGTACTTC. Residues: CAISDGLAGSDAYEQYF.

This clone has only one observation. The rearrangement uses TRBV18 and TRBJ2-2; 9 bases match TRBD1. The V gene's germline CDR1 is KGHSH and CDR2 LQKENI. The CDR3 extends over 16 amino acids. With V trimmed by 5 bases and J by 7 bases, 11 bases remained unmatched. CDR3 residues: CASSANRGLKVGELFF. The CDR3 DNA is TGTGCCAGCTCAGCCAACAGGGGGCTAAAGGTCGGGGAGCTGTTTTTT. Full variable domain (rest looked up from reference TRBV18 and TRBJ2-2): NAGVMQNPRHLVRRRGQEARLRCSPMKGHSHVYWYRQLPEEGLKFMVYLQKENIIDESGMPKERFSAEFPKEGPSILRIQQVVRGDSAAYFCASSANRGLKVGELFFGEGSRLTVL.

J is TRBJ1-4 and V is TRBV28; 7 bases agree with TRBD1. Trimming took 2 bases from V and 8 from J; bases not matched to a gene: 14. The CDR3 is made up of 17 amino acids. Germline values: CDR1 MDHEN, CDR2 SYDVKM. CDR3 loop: CASSLTGRTGSTEKLFF. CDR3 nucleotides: TGTGCCAGCAGTTTAACGGGCAGGACAGGTTCTACGGAAAAACTGTTTTTT. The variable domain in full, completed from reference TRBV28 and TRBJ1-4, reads DVKVTQSSRYLVKRTGEKVFLECVQDMDHENMFWYRQDPGLGLRLIYFSYDVKMKEKGDIPEGYSVSREKKERFSLILESASTNQTSMYLCASSLTGRTGSTEKLFFGSGTQLSVL.

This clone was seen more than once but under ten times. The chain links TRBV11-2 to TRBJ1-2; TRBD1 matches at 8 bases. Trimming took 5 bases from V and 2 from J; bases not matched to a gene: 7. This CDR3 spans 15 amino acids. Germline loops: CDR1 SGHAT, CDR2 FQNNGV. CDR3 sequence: CASSDRGTGNYGYTF. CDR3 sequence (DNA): TGTGCCAGCAGCGACCGCGGGACAGGAAACTATGGCTACACCTTC.

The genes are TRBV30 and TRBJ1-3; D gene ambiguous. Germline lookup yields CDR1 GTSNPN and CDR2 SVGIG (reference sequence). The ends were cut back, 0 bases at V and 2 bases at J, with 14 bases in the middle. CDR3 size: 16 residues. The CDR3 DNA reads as TGTGCCTGGAGTGTGAATCGGCCGAGCGCTGGAAACACCATATATTTT. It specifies CAWSVNRPSAGNTIYF. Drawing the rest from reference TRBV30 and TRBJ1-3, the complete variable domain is SQTIHQWPATLVQPVGSPLSLECTVEGTSNPNLYWYRQAAGRGLQLLFYSVGIGQISSEVPQNLSASRPQDRQFILSSKKLLLSDSGFYLCAWSVNRPSAGNTIYFGEGSWLTVV.

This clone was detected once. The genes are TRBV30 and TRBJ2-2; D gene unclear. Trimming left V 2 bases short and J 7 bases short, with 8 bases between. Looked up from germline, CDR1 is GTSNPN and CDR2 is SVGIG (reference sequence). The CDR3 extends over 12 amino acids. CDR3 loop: CAWSSQFGELFF. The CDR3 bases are TGTGCCTGGAGTTCTCAGTTCGGGGAGCTGTTTTTT.

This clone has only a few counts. The CDR3 sequence is CASRHSGSHEQYF. The CDR3, as DNA: TGTGCCAGCAGGCATAGCGGGTCCCACGAGCAGTACTTC. The chain is built from TRBV10-3 and TRBJ2-7; TRBD2 aligns across 7 bases. CDR1 is ENHRY and CDR2 is SYGVKD in the germline V gene. This CDR3 contains 13 residues. Trimming took 10 bases from V and 5 from J; bases not matched to a gene: 11.